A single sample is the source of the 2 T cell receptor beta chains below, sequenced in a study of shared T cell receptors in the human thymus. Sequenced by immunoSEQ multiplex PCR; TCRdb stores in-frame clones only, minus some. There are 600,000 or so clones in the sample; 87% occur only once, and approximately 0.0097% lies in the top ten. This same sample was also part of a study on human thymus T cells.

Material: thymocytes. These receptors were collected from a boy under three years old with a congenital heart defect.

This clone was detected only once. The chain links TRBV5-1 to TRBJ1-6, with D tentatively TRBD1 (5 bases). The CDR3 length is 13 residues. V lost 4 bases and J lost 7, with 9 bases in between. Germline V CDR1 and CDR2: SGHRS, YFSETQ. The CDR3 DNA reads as TGCGCCAGCAGCCCCGGGGGGAATTCACCCCTCCACTTT. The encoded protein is CASSPGGNSPLHF.

CDR3 region: CASSLFRGTSVNNEQFF. The CDR3, as DNA: TGTGCCAGCAGTTTATTCCGGGGGACTAGCGTTAACAATGAGCAGTTCTTC. The chain uses TRBV28 and TRBJ2-1, with 10 positions matching TRBD2. The germline CDR1 and CDR2 sequences are MDHEN and SYDVKM. With 1 base clipped from V and 5 bases from J, the junction kept 8 bases outside the gene matches. This CDR3 has 17 residues.